Each of the 27 T cell receptor beta chains below was sequenced from the same sample in a study of blood T cells in healthy people across ages. A second about 6 to 11 cycle PCR used barcoded and J-beta primers. TCRdb fed the 5' RACE reads into MiXCR, producing one record per CDR3 protein. The sample lists roughly 500,000 distinct CDR3 sequences; approximately 25% were seen once. These same records also appear under a second study, on T cells of mothers and their children.

The specimen was blood. The receptors here all came from a boy aged 5-17 years in good health.

The rearrangement uses TRBV9 and TRBJ2-2; the D gene is possibly TRBD2 (5 bases). V was shortened by 0 bases and J by 4 bases, with 16 bases between the two germline ends. Per the germline V gene, CDR1 is SGDLS and CDR2 is YYNGEE. This CDR3 is 17 amino acids long. The CDR3 loop reads CASSVERTGLATGELFF. CDR3 sequence (DNA): TGTGCCAGCAGCGTAGAGCGGACCGGGCTGGCCACCGGGGAGCTGTTTTTT.

The chain links TRBV20-1 to TRBJ1-1; D is uncertain. Germline CDR1 and CDR2: DFQATT and SNEGSKA (reference sequence). CDR3 size: 12 residues. The germline V and J ends were trimmed by 5 bases and 0 bases, with 7 bases remaining between them. CDR3 nucleotides: TGCAGTGCTCACGTTATGAACACTGAAGCTTTCTTT. Residues: CSAHVMNTEAFF.

This clonotype has only a few counts. The CDR3 here is CASRSPSGKSTDTQYF. DNA for the CDR3: TGTGCCAGCAGGTCCCCCAGCGGGAAAAGCACAGATACGCAGTATTTT. The chain combines TRBV6-6 with TRBJ2-3; 7 positions agree with TRBD2. Trimming at V came to 6 bases and at J to 0 bases, leaving 9 bases not matched to a gene. From germline, CDR1 is MNHNY and CDR2 SVGAGI (reference sequence). The CDR3 extends over 16 amino acids.

This clonotype was detected only a few times. The chain combines TRBV4-1 with TRBJ2-5; 7 nucleotides agree with TRBD1. TRBJ2-7 matches the DNA end more closely, so the J call is doubtful. The CDR3 runs to 18 residues. Germline CDR1 and CDR2: MGHRA and YSYEKL. CDR3: CASSQGSAGQVGSYEQYF. CDR3 DNA sequence: TGCGCCAGCAGCCAAGGTTCCGCAGGACAGGTTGGCTCCTACGAGCAGTACTTC.

A few counts support this clonotype. V and J are TRBV7-9 and TRBJ2-1; D is possibly TRBD1 or TRBD2 (5 bases each). Trimming shortened V by 4 bases and J by 10 bases, and 8 bases separated the two germline ends. The CDR3 consists of 11 residues. Germline V gives CDR1 SEHNR, CDR2 FQNEAQ (reference sequence). CDR3 bases: TGTGCCAGCAGCTCCAGGGAGGAGCAGTTCTTC. Translating it yields CASSSREEQFF.

V usage is TRBV4-2 and J usage is TRBJ2-5; TRBD2 is a possible D gene (5 bases). Near its end, the DNA agrees better with TRBJ2-1, so the J call may be wrong. The CDR3 is made up of 14 amino acids. CDR1 is LGHNA and CDR2 is YNFKEQ in the germline V gene. This CDR3 reads CASSQLGVYNEQFF. CDR3 in DNA: TGTGCCAGCAGCCAACTCGGGGTTTACAATGAGCAGTTCTTC.

Note on this clonotype: No conserved phenylalanine or tryptophan ends this CDR3, so it is likely a read error. V and J are TRBV19 and TRBJ1-2, with D unresolved. The ends were cut back, 5 bases at V and 3 bases at J, with 19 bases in the middle. The length of the CDR3 is 16 residues. Germline-derived CDR1 and CDR2 are LNHDA and SQIVND (reference sequence). In DNA form, the CDR3 reads TGTGCCAGTAGTCCCCGGTGGGCAGCCTTTGACTATGGCTACACCCTC. Its protein product is CASSPRWAAFDYGYTL.

This clonotype was picked up a small number of times. V gene TRBV27 combines with J gene TRBJ2-6; D not certain. The ends were cut back, 8 bases at V and 2 bases at J, with 4 bases in the middle. CDR1 is MNHEY, CDR2 SMNVEV, per germline (reference sequence). This CDR3 comprises 12 residues. CDR3 sequence (DNA): TGTGCCAGCGGTACTGGGGCCAACGTCCTGACTTTC. Residues: CASGTGANVLTF.

In this sample, this clonotype turned up once. In DNA form, the CDR3 reads TGTGCCAGCAGCCCGAGACAGAACTACAATGAGCAGTTCTTC. Its translation: CASSPRQNYNEQFF. This sequence joins TRBV7-8 and TRBJ2-1; maybe TRBD1 (5 bases). CDR3 size: 14 residues. V was trimmed by 5 bases and J by 3 bases, leaving 11 bases between them. Germline V gene sequence: CDR1 SGHVS, CDR2 FQNEAQ.

The gene calls are TRBV12-3 or TRBV12-4 and TRBJ1-1; D unclear. V was cut by 7 bases and J by 1 base, with 16 bases left in between. CDR3 size: 15 residues. The CDR3 DNA reads as TGTGCCAGCAAAAACAGTCCCCTTGGGAACACTGAAGCTTTCTTT. Translated: CASKNSPLGNTEAFF.

The chain combines TRBV6-5 with TRBJ2-7; 7 nucleotides match TRBD1. CDR3 length equals 14 residues. Germline CDR1 reads MNHEY; CDR2 reads SVGAGI. Trimming at V came to 0 bases and at J to 6 bases, leaving 5 bases not matched to a gene. The CDR3 DNA follows: TGTGCCAGCAGTTACTCGACAGGGTCGGGCGAGCAGTACTTC. Protein: CASSYSTGSGEQYF.

The CDR3 sequence is CASSYKESRSVYYYEQYF. CDR3 DNA sequence: TGTGCCAGCAGTTACAAGGAGAGCAGGTCCGTCTACTACTACGAGCAGTACTTC. The chain employs TRBV6-2 or TRBV6-3 and TRBJ2-5; D is unresolved. The DNA end is more similar to TRBJ2-7, so the J call may be wrong. This CDR3 is built from 18 residues. Germline CDR1 reads MNHEY; CDR2 reads SVGEGT.

This clonotype turned up a few times. V gene TRBV7-2 combines with J gene TRBJ1-5, with D unclear. Trimming pared 5 bases from V and 7 bases from J, leaving 15 bases between. CDR1 and CDR2 (germline): SGHTA, FQGNSA. CDR3 length equals 14 residues. CDR3 nucleotides: TGTGCCAGCAGCGGTCAAAGGTCGGGCCAGCCCCAGCATTTT. As protein: CASSGQRSGQPQHF.

CDR3 nucleotide sequence: TGTGCCACCAGTGATGCACTGGGCCCCACGGAAAAACTGTTTTTT. Its translation: CATSDALGPTEKLFF. The J gene is TRBJ1-4, the V gene TRBV24-1; D ambiguous. Germline CDR1 KGHDR, CDR2 SFDVKD. The V end was cut by 3 bases, the J end by 8 bases, with 15 bases between. This CDR3 contains 15 residues.

This clonotype has ten or more counts. One end of the junction fails to match germline, which may point to a read error. The chain recombines TRBV7-7 with TRBJ2-1; 9 bases fit TRBD1. In germline, CDR1 is SSHAT, CDR2 FNYEAQ (reference sequence). The CDR3 is 15 residues long. This CDR3 is CASSLGQGPLNEQFF. The CDR3 nucleotides are TGTGCTAGCAGCTTAGGACAGGGGCCGCTGAATGAGCAGTTCTTC.

This clonotype was found a few times. The genes are TRBV9 and TRBJ1-1; D is unresolved. Germline V CDR1 and CDR2: SGDLS, YYNGEE. Trimming removed 0 bases at V and 3 bases at J, with 12 bases between. The CDR3 is made up of 15 amino acids. CDR3 amino acids: CASSVESQPHTEAFF. DNA for the CDR3: TGTGCCAGCAGCGTAGAGTCCCAGCCCCACACTGAAGCTTTCTTT.

The gene calls are TRBV19 and TRBJ2-1, with TRBD1 identical over 9 bases. V was clipped by 5 bases and J by 8 bases; unmatched bases: 7. This CDR3 has 14 amino acids. Germline V gene sequence: CDR1 LNHDA, CDR2 SQIVND (reference sequence). CDR3 residues: CASSQQGAVYEQFF. CDR3 DNA sequence: TGTGCCAGTAGTCAACAGGGGGCCGTCTATGAGCAGTTCTTC.

This clonotype was detected only a few times. The chain carries TRBV6-6 and TRBJ1-2; 7 positions agree with TRBD1. V lost 2 bases and J lost 3; bases outside the gene matches: 6. Germline CDR1 reads MNHNY; CDR2 reads SVGAGI (reference sequence). The CDR3 is made up of 15 amino acids. CDR3 bases: TGTGCCAGCAGTTACGGGACAGCCCTATACTATGGCTACACCTTC. This translates into CASSYGTALYYGYTF.

The V and J genes are TRBV20-1 and TRBJ2-1, with TRBD2 identical over 13 bases. Germline V lookup: CDR1 DFQATT, CDR2 SNEGSKA (reference sequence). This CDR3 spans 17 amino acids. V lost 1 base and J lost 0; bases outside the gene matches: 3. As DNA, the CDR3 is TGCAGTGCTAGAGGGACTAGCGGGAGAGGCTCCTACAATGAGCAGTTCTTC. Protein: CSARGTSGRGSYNEQFF.

The chain has TRBV7-2 and TRBJ2-1, with 8 nucleotides matching TRBD2. V lost 5 bases and J lost 8; bases outside the gene matches: 14. This CDR3 has 16 amino acids. Germline CDR1 is SGHTA and CDR2 is FQGNSA. The CDR3 loop reads CASSPWAGGFGDEQFF. CDR3 bases: TGTGCCAGCAGCCCGTGGGCGGGAGGTTTTGGGGATGAGCAGTTCTTC.

This clonotype was picked up one time. The V and J genes are TRBV5-1 and TRBJ1-1; TRBD1 might be the D (5 bases). This CDR3 is 15 amino acids long. Germline V gene data show CDR1 as SGHRS and CDR2 as YFSETQ. With 7 bases removed from V and 4 bases from J, the gap between germline ends came to 20 bases. In DNA form, the CDR3 reads TGCGCCAGCGGAGGGGCAGGACTTCTCCCCACTGAAGCTTTCTTT. Protein product: CASGGAGLLPTEAFF.

The V and J genes are TRBV28 and TRBJ2-2, with D perhaps TRBD2 (6 bases). With 3 bases removed from V and 7 bases from J, the gap between germline ends came to 12 bases. This CDR3 has 14 residues. The V gene's germline CDR1 is MDHEN and CDR2 SYDVKM. The CDR3 loop reads CASSLSGVNGELFF. Written as DNA, the CDR3 is TGTGCCAGCAGTTTGTCGGGAGTAAACGGGGAGCTGTTTTTT. Using reference TRBV28 and TRBJ2-2 for the parts outside the CDR3, the full variable domain is DVKVTQSSRYLVKRTGEKVFLECVQDMDHENMFWYRQDPGLGLRLIYFSYDVKMKEKGDIPEGYSVSREKKERFSLILESASTNQTSMYLCASSLSGVNGELFFGEGSRLTVL.

This clonotype was observed a handful of times. This rearrangement joins TRBV7-2 to TRBJ2-3, with D hard to call. Germline loops: CDR1 SGHTA, CDR2 FQGNSA. Trimming took off 4 bases at V and 5 bases at J, with 22 bases between the two ends. This CDR3 is 17 amino acids long. The CDR3 sequence is CASSSIGFGPTGDTQYF. The CDR3 region has the DNA TGTGCCAGCAGCTCCATAGGGTTCGGGCCCACTGGAGATACGCAGTATTTT.

The chain has TRBV19 and TRBJ1-4; no firm D call. CDR3 size: 13 residues. Trimming left V 7 bases short and J 8 bases short, with 14 bases between. The germline V gene encodes CDR1 LNHDA and CDR2 SQIVND (reference sequence). The CDR3 sequence is CASTEGSEEKLFF. In DNA, the CDR3 is TGTGCCAGTACGGAGGGATCGGAAGAAAAACTGTTTTTT.

This chain joins TRBV28 and TRBJ2-1, with TRBD1 matching 11 bases. The CDR3 is made up of 16 amino acids. Germline assignment: CDR1 MDHEN and CDR2 SYDVKM. V dropped 4 bases and J dropped 8; count of bases not matched to a gene: 10. The CDR3 protein is CASSSPGQGARDEQFF. The CDR3 DNA follows: TGTGCCAGCAGTTCTCCCGGACAGGGGGCGCGGGATGAGCAGTTCTTC. The full variable domain, rest sourced from reference TRBV28 and TRBJ2-1, is DVKVTQSSRYLVKRTGEKVFLECVQDMDHENMFWYRQDPGLGLRLIYFSYDVKMKEKGDIPEGYSVSREKKERFSLILESASTNQTSMYLCASSSPGQGARDEQFFGPGTRLTVL.

The chain uses TRBV3-1 and TRBJ2-2, with D hard to call. Germline CDR1 is LGHDT and CDR2 is YNNKEL (reference sequence). Trimming shortened V by 1 base and J by 4 bases, and 10 bases separated the two germline ends. The CDR3 loop spans 15 amino acids. The CDR3 loop is CASSQGSFTTGELFF. The CDR3 region has the DNA TGTGCCAGCAGCCAAGGGTCCTTTACCACCGGGGAGCTGTTTTTT.

The DNA for the CDR3 is TGTGCCACCAGTGATAAAGCAGCGACCTACAATGAGCAGTTCTTC. This translates into CATSDKAATYNEQFF. This sequence joins TRBV24-1 and TRBJ2-1; D ambiguous. CDR1 and CDR2 (germline): KGHDR, SFDVKD. Trimming took 3 bases from V and 2 from J, leaving 10 bases between them. The CDR3 has 15 amino acids.